This is a list of T cell receptor beta chains from one sample in a study of glioma-infiltrating T cells. TCRdb used MiXCR to reprocess the multiplex PCR reads, holding one entry per CDR3 protein. The sample contains 100,000 to 150,000 distinct CDR3 sequences, roughly 20% of which appear only once. The sample was glioma tissue, nonneoplastic brain tissue, or PBMCs (not recorded which). These receptors were taken from a human donor with low-grade glioma or glioblastoma, undergoing nonglioma brain surgery, or in good health (not recorded which). Each CDR3 is given without its conserved first and last residue. The D gene is left open where the match is weak.

J: TRBJ2-1; D: TRBD2; V: TRBV4-1; CDR3: ASSHHSGRGYNEQF
J: TRBJ2-5; D: NA; V: TRBV6-1; CDR3: ASSQWTPPETQY
J: TRBJ2-5; D: TRBD2; V: TRBV7-9; CDR3: ASSLLGLAVETQY
J: TRBJ2-3; D: TRBD1; V: TRBV6-6; CDR3: ASSYGQGSTDTQY
J: TRBJ1-5; D: NA; V: TRBV7-9; CDR3: ASSRGSGVNQPQH
J: TRBJ2-7; D: NA; V: TRBV3-1; CDR3: ASSQNSQSHEQY
J: TRBJ2-7; D: TRBD2; V: TRBV20-1; CDR3: SARLAGVSYEQY
J: TRBJ2-5; D: NA; V: TRBV24-1; CDR3: ATSDLQRYRLQETQY
J: TRBJ2-3; D: TRBD1; V: TRBV3-1; CDR3: ASRPTGWDTQY
J: TRBJ2-1; D: TRBD2; V: TRBV6-1; CDR3: ASSEMGLDYNEQF
J: TRBJ2-7; D: TRBD1; V: TRBV20-1; CDR3: SAGTGPSLSYEQY
J: TRBJ1-2; D: TRBD1; V: TRBV12-3/TRBV12-4; CDR3: ASRSGQEYGYT
J: TRBJ2-5; D: NA; V: TRBV7-9; CDR3: ASSLNRPSQETQY
J: TRBJ1-5; D: NA; V: TRBV4-1; CDR3: ASSQAQGPDQPQH
J: TRBJ2-5; D: NA; V: TRBV7-6; CDR3: ASSFRTLQETQY
J: TRBJ2-3; D: TRBD2; V: TRBV5-5; CDR3: ASSSRLAGLRSTDTQY
J: TRBJ2-3; D: TRBD2; V: TRBV7-2; CDR3: ASSPIAGSSTDTQY
J: TRBJ2-1; D: NA; V: TRBV7-2; CDR3: ASSLWRNEEF
J: TRBJ1-5; D: NA; V: TRBV10-2; CDR3: ASSESTPGQPQH
J: TRBJ2-1; D: TRBD2; V: TRBV3-1; CDR3: ASSHVAGASYNEQF
J: TRBJ2-7; D: TRBD2; V: TRBV20-1; CDR3: SARDLAGGQGNEQY
J: TRBJ2-2; D: NA; V: TRBV6-1; CDR3: ASRTGHSNTGELF
J: TRBJ2-1; D: NA; V: TRBV11-1; CDR3: ASSLGAGVYNEQF
J: TRBJ2-2; D: NA; V: TRBV12-5; CDR3: ASRLANTGELF
J: TRBJ2-7; D: NA; V: TRBV18; CDR3: ASSLKDGEQY
J: TRBJ1-5; D: NA; V: TRBV4-3; CDR3: ASSQDIGGLEAQH
J: TRBJ2-3; D: NA; V: TRBV7-9; CDR3: ASSLNARDPSSTDTQY
J: TRBJ2-1; D: TRBD2; V: TRBV6-5; CDR3: ASSTQPSGSNEQF
J: TRBJ2-5; D: NA; V: TRBV29-1; CDR3: SVERDTQY
J: TRBJ2-3; D: TRBD2; V: TRBV10-3; CDR3: AISEIRLAGGTDTQY
J: TRBJ2-5; D: NA; V: TRBV24-1; CDR3: ATSDLRQDQETQY
J: TRBJ2-4; D: NA; V: TRBV18; CDR3: ASSRVGVDIQY
J: TRBJ1-2; D: TRBD1; V: TRBV6-1; CDR3: ASRYRTGDGNYGYT
J: TRBJ1-1; D: NA; V: TRBV20-1; CDR3: SAPGQTNTEAF
J: TRBJ1-2; D: NA; V: TRBV6-6; CDR3: ASSYAGEPAGYT
J: TRBJ2-1; D: NA; V: TRBV7-9; CDR3: ASTNEGGNEQF
J: TRBJ2-3; D: TRBD1; V: TRBV18; CDR3: ASSQRTGPEDTQY
J: TRBJ2-1; D: TRBD2; V: TRBV6-1; CDR3: ASSAIERGDYSNEQF
J: TRBJ2-6; D: NA; V: TRBV6-2/TRBV6-3; CDR3: ASSYADRSYSWANVLT